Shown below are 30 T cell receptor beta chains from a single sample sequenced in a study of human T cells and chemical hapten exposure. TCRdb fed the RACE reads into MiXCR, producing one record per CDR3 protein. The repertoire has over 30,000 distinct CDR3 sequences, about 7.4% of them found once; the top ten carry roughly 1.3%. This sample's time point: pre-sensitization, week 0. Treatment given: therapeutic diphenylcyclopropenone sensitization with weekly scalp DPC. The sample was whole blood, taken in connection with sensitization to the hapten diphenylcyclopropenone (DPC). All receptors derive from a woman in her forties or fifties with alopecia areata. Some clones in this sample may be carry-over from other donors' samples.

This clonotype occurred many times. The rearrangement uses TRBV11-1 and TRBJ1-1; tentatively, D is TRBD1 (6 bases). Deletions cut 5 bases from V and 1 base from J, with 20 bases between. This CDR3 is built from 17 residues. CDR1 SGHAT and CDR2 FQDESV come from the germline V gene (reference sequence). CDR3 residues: CASSKPGAGGPNTEAFF. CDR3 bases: TGTGCCAGCAGCAAACCGGGGGCCGGGGGGCCGAACACTGAAGCTTTCTTT.

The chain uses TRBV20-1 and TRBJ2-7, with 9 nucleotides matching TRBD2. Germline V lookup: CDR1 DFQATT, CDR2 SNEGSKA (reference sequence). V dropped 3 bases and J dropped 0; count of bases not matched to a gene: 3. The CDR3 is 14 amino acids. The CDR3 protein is CSASGSGSSYEQYF. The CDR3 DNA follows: TGCAGTGCTAGTGGTAGCGGGAGCTCCTACGAGCAGTACTTC.

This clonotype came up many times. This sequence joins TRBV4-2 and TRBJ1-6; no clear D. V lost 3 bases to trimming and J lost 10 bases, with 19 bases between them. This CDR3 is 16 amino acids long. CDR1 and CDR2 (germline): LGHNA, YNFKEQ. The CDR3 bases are TGTGCCAGCAGCCAGGCCGCCGGACCACTAGGGTCACCCCTCCACTTT. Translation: CASSQAAGPLGSPLHF.

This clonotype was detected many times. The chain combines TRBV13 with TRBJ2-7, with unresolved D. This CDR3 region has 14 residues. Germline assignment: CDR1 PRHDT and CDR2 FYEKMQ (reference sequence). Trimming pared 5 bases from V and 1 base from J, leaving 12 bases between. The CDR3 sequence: CASSPGRSSYEQYF. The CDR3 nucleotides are TGTGCCAGCAGCCCCGGTAGGAGTTCCTACGAGCAGTACTTC.

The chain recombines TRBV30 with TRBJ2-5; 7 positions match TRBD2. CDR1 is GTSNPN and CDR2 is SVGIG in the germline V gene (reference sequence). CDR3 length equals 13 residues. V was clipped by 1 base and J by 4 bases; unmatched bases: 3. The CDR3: CAWSGGLLETQYF. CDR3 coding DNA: TGTGCCTGGAGTGGGGGACTACTAGAGACCCAGTACTTC.

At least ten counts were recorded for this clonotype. CDR3 region: CASSHPQGGFQETQYF. In nucleotides, the CDR3 is TGTGCCAGCAGCCACCCTCAGGGAGGGTTCCAAGAGACCCAGTACTTC. The chain is built from TRBV7-2 and TRBJ2-5, with TRBD2 matching 7 bases. V was pared by 5 bases and J by 1 base, with 10 bases of the junction left unmatched. CDR1 is SGHTA, CDR2 FQGNSA, per germline. The CDR3 has 16 amino acids.

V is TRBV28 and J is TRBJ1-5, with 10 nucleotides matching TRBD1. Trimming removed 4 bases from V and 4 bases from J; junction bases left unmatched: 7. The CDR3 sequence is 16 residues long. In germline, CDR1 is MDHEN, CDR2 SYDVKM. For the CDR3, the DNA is TGTGCCAGCAGTTCATGGACAGGGGGAGGGAATCAGCCCCAGCATTTT. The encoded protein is CASSSWTGGGNQPQHF.

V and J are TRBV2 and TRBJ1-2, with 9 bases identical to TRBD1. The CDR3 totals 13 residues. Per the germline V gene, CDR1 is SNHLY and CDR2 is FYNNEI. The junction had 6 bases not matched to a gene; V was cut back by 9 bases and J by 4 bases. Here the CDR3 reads CASTGTGTYGYTF. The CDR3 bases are TGTGCCAGTACCGGGACAGGGACCTATGGCTACACCTTC.

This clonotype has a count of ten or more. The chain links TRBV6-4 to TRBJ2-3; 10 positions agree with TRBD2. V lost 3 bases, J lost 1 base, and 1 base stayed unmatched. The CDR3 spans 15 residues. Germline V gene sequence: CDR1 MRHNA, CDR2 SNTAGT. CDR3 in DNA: TGTGCCAGCAGTGAAGGGACTAGCGGCACAGATACGCAGTATTTT. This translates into CASSEGTSGTDTQYF.

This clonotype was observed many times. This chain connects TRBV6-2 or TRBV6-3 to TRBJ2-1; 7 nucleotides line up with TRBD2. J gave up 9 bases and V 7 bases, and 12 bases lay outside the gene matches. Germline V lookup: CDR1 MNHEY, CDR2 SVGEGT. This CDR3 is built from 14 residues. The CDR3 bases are TGTGCCAGCAAGGAAGACGGGAGGTTTAGTGAGCAGTTCTTC. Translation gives CASKEDGRFSEQFF.

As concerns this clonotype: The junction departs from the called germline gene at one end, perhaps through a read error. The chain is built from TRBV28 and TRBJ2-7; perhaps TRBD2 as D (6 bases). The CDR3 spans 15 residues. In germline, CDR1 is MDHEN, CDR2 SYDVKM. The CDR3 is CVSSEVAGLAYEQYF. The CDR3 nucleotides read TGTGTCAGCAGCGAAGTGGCGGGACTTGCCTACGAGCAGTACTTC.

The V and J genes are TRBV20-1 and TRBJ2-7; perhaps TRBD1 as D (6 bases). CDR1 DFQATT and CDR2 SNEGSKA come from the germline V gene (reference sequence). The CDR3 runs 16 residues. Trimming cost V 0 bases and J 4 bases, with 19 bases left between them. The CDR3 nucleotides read TGCAGTGCTAGAGATCAGGGGACCGCACGAAGGTACGAGCAGTACTTC. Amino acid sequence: CSARDQGTARRYEQYF.

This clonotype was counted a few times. The chain's CDR3 is CSVELTRDRGAYEQYF. CDR3 sequence (DNA): TGCAGCGTTGAGCTGACGCGAGACAGGGGGGCCTACGAGCAGTACTTC. The chain links TRBV29-1 to TRBJ2-7; 9 bases are shared with TRBD1. This CDR3 region has 16 residues. Trimming removed 3 bases from V and 2 bases from J; junction bases left unmatched: 11. Germline-derived CDR1 and CDR2 are SQVTM and ANQGSEA.

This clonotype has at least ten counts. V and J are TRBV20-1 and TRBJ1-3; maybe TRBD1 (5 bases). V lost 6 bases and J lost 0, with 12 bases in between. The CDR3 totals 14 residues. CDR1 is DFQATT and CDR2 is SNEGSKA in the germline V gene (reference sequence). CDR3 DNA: TGCAGTGCCCTGGGGGGGACCTCTGGAAACACCATATATTTT. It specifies CSALGGTSGNTIYF.

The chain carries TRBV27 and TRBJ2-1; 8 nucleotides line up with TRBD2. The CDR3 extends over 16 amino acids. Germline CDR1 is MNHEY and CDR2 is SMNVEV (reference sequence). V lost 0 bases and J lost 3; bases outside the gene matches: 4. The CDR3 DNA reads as TGTGCCAGCAGTTTATCGGGCGGGAGGCTCTACAATGAGCAGTTCTTC. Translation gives CASSLSGGRLYNEQFF.

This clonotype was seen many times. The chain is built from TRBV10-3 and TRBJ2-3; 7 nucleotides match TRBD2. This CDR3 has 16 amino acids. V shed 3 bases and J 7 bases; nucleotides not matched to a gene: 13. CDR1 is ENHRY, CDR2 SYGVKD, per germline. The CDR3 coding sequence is TGTGCCATCAGTGACCCAGCGCGGGGGTCCCACAATACGCAGTATTTT. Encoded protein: CAISDPARGSHNTQYF.

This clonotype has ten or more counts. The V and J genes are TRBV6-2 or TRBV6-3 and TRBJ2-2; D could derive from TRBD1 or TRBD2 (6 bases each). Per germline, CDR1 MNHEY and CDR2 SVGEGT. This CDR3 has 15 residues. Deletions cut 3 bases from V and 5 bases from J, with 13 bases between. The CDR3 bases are TGTGCCAGCAGTTATGGCGGAGGGGGAACCGGGGAGCTGTTTTTT. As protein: CASSYGGGGTGELFF.

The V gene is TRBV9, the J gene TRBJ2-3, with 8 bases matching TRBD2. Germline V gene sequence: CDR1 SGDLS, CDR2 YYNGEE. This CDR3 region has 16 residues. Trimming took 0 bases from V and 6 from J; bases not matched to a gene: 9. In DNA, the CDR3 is TGTGCCAGCAGCGTAGGCGCGGGACTAGGAGCGGATACGCAGTATTTT. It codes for CASSVGAGLGADTQYF.

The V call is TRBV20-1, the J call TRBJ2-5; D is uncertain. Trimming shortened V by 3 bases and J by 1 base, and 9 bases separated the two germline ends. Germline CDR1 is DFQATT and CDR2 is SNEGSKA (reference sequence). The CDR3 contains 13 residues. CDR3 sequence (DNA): TGCAGTGCTAGTCCGGGTTTCCAAGAGACCCAGTACTTC. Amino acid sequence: CSASPGFQETQYF.

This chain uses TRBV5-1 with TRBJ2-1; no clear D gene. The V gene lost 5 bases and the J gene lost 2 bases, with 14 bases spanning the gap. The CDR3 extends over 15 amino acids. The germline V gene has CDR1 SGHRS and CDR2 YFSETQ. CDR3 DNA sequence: TGCGCCAGCAGTGAAGGCGGCCGTACCTACAATGAGCAGTTCTTC. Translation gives CASSEGGRTYNEQFF.

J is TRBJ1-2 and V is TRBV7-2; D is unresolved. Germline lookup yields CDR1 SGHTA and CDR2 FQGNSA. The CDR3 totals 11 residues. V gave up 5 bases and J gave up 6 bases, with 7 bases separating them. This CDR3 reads CASSLMDGYTF. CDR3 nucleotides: TGTGCCAGCAGCCTCATGGATGGCTACACCTTC.

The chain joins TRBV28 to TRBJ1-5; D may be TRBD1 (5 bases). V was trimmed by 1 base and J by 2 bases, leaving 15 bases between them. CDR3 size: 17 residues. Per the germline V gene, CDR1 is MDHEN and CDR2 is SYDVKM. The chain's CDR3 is CASSLSSGARGNQPQHF. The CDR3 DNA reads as TGTGCCAGCAGTTTATCAAGCGGGGCAAGGGGCAATCAGCCCCAGCATTTT.

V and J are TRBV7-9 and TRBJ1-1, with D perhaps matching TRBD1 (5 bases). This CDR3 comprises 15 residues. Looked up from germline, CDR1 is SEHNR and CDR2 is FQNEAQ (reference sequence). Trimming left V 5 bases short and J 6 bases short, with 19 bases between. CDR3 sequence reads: CASSPPRQGTAEAFF. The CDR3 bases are TGTGCCAGCAGCCCCCCCCGCCAGGGTACCGCTGAAGCTTTCTTT.

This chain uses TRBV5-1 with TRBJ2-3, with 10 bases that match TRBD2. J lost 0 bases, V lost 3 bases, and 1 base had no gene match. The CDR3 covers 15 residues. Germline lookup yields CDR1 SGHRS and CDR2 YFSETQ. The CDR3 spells CASSSTSGSTDTQYF. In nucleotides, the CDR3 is TGCGCCAGCAGCTCGACTAGCGGGAGCACAGATACGCAGTATTTT.

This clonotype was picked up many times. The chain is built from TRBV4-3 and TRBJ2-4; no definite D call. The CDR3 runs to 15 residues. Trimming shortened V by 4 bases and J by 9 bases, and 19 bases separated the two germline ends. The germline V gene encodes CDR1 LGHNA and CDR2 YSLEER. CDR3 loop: CASSLELDRAGIQYF. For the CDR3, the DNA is TGCGCCAGCAGCCTCGAACTGGATAGAGCAGGCATTCAGTACTTC.

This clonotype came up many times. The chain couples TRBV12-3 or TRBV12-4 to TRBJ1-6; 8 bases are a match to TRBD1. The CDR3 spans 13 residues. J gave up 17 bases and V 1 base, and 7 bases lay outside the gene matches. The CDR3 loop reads CASSLGGRGLFHF. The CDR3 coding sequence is TGTGCCAGCAGTTTAGGTGGCAGGGGGCTCTTCCACTTT.

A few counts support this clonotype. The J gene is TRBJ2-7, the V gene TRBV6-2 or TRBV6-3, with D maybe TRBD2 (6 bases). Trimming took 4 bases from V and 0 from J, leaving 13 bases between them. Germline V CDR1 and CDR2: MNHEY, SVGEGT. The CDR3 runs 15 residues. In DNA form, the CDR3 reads TGTGCCAGCAGTTCCTGGGGGGTGAGCTCCTACGAGCAGTACTTC. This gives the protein CASSSWGVSSYEQYF.

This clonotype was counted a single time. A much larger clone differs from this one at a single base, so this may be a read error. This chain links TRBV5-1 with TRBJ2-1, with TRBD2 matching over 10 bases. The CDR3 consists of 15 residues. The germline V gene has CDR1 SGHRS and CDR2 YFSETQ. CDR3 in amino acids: CASSPRTSGYNERFF. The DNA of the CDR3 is TGCGCCAGCAGCCCCAGGACTAGCGGTTACAATGAGCGGTTCTTC.

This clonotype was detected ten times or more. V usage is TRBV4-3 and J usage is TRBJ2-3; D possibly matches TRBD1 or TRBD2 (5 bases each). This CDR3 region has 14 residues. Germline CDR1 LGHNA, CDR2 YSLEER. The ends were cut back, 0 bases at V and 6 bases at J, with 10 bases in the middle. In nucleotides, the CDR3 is TGCGCCAGCAGCCAAGAAGCAGGGAGCGATACGCAGTATTTT. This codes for CASSQEAGSDTQYF.

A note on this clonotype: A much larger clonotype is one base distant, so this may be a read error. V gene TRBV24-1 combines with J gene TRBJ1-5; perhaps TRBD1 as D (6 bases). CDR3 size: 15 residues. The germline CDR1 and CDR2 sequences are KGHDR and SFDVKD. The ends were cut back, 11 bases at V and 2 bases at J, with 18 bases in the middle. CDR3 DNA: TGTGCCAACAGCCGCGCAGGGGACGGCAATCAGCCCCAGCATTTT. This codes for CANSRAGDGNQPQHF.